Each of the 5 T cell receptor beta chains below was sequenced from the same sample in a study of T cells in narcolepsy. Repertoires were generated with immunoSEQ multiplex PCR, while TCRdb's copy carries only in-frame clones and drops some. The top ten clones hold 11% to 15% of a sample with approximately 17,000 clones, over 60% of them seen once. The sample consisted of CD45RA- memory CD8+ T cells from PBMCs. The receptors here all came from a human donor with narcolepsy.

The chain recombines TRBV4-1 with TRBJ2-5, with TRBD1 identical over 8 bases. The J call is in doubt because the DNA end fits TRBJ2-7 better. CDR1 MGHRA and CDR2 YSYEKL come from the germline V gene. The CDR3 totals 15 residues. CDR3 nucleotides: TGCGCCAGCAGCCTTCGGACAGGGCCCACCTACGAGCAGTACTTC. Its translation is CASSLRTGPTYEQYF.

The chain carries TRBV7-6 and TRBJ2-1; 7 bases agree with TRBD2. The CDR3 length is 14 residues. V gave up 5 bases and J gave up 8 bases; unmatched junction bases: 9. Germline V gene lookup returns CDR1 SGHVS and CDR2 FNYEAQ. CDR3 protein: CASSAGGGGDEQFF. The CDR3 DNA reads TGTGCCAGCAGCGCCGGCGGGGGTGGCGATGAGCAGTTCTTC.

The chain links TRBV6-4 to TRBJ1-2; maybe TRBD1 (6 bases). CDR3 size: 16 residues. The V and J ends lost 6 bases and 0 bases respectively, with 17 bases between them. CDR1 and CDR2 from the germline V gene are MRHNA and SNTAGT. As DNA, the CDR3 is TGTGCCAGCAGCCTTTCGGCCAGGGGACCTAACTATGGCTACACCTTC. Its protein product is CASSLSARGPNYGYTF.

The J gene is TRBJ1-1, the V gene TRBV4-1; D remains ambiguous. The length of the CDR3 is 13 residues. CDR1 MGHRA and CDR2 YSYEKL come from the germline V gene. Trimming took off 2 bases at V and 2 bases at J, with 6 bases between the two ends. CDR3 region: CASSQHANTEAFF. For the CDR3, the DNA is TGCGCCAGCAGCCAACACGCCAACACTGAAGCTTTCTTT.

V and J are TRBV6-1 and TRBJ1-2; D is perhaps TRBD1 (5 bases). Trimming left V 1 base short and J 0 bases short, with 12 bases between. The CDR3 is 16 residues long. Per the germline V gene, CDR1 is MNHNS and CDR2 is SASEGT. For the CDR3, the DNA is TGTGCCAGCAGTGAAGACCTAGGACACCCTAACTATGGCTACACCTTC. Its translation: CASSEDLGHPNYGYTF.